The TCR beta chain described here comes from a study of OX40 agonist ivuxolimab in advanced cancers. Study-level background: Given to patients was ivuxolimab, an agonistic anti-OX40 (CD134) antibody. Findings and caveats of the study: The antigen specificity of the peripheral T cells (those that were expanded) was not determined. CD8+ T cells (on average) carried more expanded clones than CD4+ T cells.

Cycle 7 day 1, cycle 4 day 1, and baseline were the timepoints at which blood was sampled. Comments on this clone: Its target is unknown.

There are 13 residues in the CDR3. Trimming left V 3 bases short and J 1 base short, with 3 bases between. The germline gives CDR1 SGHVS, CDR2 FQNEAQ. Sequencing used immunoSEQ multiplex PCR; TCRdb keeps in-frame clones, though not all of them. The table lists about 34,000 clones, nearly 95% of them singletons. V usage is TRBV7-8 and J usage is TRBJ2-2; D ambiguous. This specimen consisted of CD4+ or CD8+ T cells sorted from blood, obtained in a trial of the OX40 agonist ivuxolimab. The receptor was derived from an adult with an advanced solid tumor such as melanoma, head and neck, liver or kidney cancer. The CDR3, as DNA: TGTGCCAGCAGCTTCGGGAACACCGGGGAGCTGTTTTTT. Amino acids: CASSFGNTGELFF.